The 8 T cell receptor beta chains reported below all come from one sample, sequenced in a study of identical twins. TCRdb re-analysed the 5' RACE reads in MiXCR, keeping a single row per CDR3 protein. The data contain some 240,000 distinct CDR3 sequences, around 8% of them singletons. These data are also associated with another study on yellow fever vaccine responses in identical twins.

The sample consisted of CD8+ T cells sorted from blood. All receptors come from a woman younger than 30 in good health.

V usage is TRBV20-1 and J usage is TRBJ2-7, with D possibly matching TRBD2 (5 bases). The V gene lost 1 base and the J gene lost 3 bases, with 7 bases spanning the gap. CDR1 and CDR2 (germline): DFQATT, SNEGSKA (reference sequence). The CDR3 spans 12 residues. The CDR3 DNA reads TGCAGTGCTAGAGCGGGGTTCTACGAGCAGTACTTC. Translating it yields CSARAGFYEQYF.

The CDR3 protein is CASSFTGTGETQYF. Here the CDR3 DNA reads TGTGCCAGCAGCTTCACGGGGACGGGGGAGACCCAGTACTTC. The chain carries TRBV25-1 and TRBJ2-5; D tentatively reads TRBD1 or TRBD2 (5 bases each). CDR3 length: 14 amino acids. From germline, CDR1 is MGHDK and CDR2 SYGVNS. The V gene lost 6 bases and the J gene lost 5 bases, with 16 bases spanning the gap. The full variable domain, its missing parts supplied by reference TRBV25-1 and TRBJ2-5, is EADIYQTPRYLVIGTGKKITLECSQTMGHDKMYWYQQDPGMELHLIHYSYGVNSTEKGDLSSESTVSRIRTEHFPLTLESARPSHTSQYLCASSFTGTGETQYFGPGTRLLVL.

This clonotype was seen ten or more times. The CDR3 sequence is CASSSTGVPGVYEQYF. The CDR3 DNA follows: TGTGCCAGCAGCTCCACTGGGGTGCCAGGGGTCTACGAGCAGTACTTC. The V call is TRBV7-9, the J call TRBJ2-7, with D perhaps matching TRBD1 (6 bases). CDR1 SEHNR and CDR2 FQNEAQ come from the germline V gene (reference sequence). V was shortened by 4 bases and J by 3 bases, with 19 bases between the two germline ends. This CDR3 spans 16 amino acids.

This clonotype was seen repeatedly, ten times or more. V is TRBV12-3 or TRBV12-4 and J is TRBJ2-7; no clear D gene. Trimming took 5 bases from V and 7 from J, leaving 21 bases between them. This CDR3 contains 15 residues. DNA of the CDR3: TGTGCCAGCAGTCCCAGGCCCCAAGGTTCTGGGGAGCAGTACTTC. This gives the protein CASSPRPQGSGEQYF.

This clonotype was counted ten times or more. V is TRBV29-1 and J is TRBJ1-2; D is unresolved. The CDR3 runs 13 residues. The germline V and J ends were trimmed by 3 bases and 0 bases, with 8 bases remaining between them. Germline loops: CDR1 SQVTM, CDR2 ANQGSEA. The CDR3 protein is CSVEVVSNYGYTF. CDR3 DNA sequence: TGCAGCGTTGAGGTCGTATCTAACTATGGCTACACCTTC.

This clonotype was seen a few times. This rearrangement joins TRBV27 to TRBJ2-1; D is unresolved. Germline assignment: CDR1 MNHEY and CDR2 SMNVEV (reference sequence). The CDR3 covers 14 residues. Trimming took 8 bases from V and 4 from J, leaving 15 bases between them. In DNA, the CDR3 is TGTGCCAGCCGACTCCTGGACGGATACAATGAGCAGTTCTTC. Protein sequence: CASRLLDGYNEQFF.

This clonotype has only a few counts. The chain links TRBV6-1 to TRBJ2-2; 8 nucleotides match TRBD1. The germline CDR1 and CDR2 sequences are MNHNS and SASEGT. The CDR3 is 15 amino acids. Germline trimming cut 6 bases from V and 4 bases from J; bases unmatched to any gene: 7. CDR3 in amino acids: CASRLTGGSTGELFF. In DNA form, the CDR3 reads TGTGCCAGCAGACTTACAGGGGGGAGCACCGGGGAGCTGTTTTTT.

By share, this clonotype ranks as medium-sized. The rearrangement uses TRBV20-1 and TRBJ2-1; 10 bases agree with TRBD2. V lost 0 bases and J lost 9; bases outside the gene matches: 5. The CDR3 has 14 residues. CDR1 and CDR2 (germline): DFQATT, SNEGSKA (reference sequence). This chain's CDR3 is CSARDLAGVGEQFF. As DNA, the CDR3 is TGCAGTGCTAGAGATCTAGCGGGAGTTGGTGAGCAGTTCTTC.